These 3 T cell receptor beta chains share one sample of origin, sequenced in a study of T cell repertoires in cytomegalovirus infection. MiXCR, run by TCRdb on the reads, gives a single entry per CDR3 protein. The sample includes 740,000 or so distinct CDR3 sequences, 35% to 45% of them seen just once. The sequencing sample was made of PBMCs. The receptors derive from a human donor in good health (CMV status not recorded). Some clones in this sample may be carry-over from other donors' samples.

This clonotype has just a few counts. The V call is TRBV19, the J call TRBJ2-5, with 8 bases identical to TRBD2. V gave up 7 bases and J gave up 7 bases; unmatched junction bases: 11. Germline CDR1 and CDR2: LNHDA and SQIVND (reference sequence). This CDR3 comprises 14 residues. CDR3: CASKISGAQGTQYF. The CDR3 bases are TGTGCCAGTAAGATTAGCGGGGCCCAGGGGACCCAGTACTTC.

The chain links TRBV27 to TRBJ2-1; the D gene is possibly TRBD1 (6 bases). CDR1 is MNHEY and CDR2 is SMNVEV in the germline V gene (reference sequence). CDR3 length: 15 amino acids. The ends were cut back, 6 bases at V and 6 bases at J, with 18 bases in the middle. The CDR3 sequence is CASSKTSGVANEQFF. The CDR3 nucleotides read TGTGCCAGCAGCAAAACATCAGGGGTGGCCAATGAGCAGTTCTTC.

The rearrangement links TRBV10-1 to TRBJ1-4, with D tentatively TRBD1 (6 bases). The CDR3 length is 17 residues. The germline V and J ends were trimmed by 0 bases and 10 bases, with 21 bases remaining between them. Germline CDR1 reads WNHNN; CDR2 reads SYGVQD (reference sequence). CDR3 loop: CASSESTSRDKGGKLFF. The CDR3 bases are TGCGCCAGCAGTGAGTCCACTAGCCGGGACAAAGGGGGAAAACTGTTTTTT.